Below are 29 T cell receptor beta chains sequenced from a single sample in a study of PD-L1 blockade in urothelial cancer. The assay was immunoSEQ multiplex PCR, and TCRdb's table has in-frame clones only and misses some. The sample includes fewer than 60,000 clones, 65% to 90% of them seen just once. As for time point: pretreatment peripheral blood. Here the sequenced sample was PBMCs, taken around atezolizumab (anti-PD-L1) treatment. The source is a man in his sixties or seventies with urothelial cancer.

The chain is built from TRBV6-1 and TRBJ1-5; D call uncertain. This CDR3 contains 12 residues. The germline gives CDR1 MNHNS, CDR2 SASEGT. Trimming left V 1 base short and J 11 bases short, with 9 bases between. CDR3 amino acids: CASSEGMAAQHF. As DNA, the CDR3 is TGTGCCAGCAGTGAAGGGATGGCGGCCCAGCATTTT.

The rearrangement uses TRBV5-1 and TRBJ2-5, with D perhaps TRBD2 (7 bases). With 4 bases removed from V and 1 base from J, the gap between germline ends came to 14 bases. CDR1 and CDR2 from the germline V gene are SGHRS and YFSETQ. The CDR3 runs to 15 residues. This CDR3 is CASSPGDYAQETQYF. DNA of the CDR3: TGCGCCAGCAGCCCAGGGGACTACGCCCAAGAGACCCAGTACTTC.

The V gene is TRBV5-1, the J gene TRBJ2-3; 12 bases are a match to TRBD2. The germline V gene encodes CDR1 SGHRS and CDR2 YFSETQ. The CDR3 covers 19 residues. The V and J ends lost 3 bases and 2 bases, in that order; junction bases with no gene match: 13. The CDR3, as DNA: TGCGCCAGCAGCTCACCGCCGGGACTAGCGGGCCATTCCACAGATACGCAGTATTTT. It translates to CASSSPPGLAGHSTDTQYF.

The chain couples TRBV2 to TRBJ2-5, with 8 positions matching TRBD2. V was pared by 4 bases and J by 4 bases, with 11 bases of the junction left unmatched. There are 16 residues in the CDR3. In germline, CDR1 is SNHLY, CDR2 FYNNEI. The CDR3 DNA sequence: TGTGCCAGCAGTGCCCCCCTGGGGAGCGGGAGAGAGACCCAGTACTTC. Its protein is CASSAPLGSGRETQYF.

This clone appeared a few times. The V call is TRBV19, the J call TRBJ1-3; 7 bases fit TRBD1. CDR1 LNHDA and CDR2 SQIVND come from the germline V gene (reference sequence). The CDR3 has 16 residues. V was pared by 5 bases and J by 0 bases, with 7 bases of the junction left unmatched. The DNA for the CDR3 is TGTGCCAGTAGTCTTGGACAGGTGAACTCTGGAAACACCATATATTTT. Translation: CASSLGQVNSGNTIYF.

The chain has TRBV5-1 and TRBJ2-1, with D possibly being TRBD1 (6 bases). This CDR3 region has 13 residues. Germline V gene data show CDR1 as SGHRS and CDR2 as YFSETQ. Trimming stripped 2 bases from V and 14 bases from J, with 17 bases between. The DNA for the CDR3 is TGCGCCAGCAGCTTAGATGGGGGCACGCGGGAGTTCTTC. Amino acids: CASSLDGGTREFF.

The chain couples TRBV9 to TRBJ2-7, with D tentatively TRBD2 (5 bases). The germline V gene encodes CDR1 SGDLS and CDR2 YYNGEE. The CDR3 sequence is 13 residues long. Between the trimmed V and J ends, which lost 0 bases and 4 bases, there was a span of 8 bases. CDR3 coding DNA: TGTGCCAGCAGCGTAGATCGCGGGTACGAGCAGTACTTC. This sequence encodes CASSVDRGYEQYF.

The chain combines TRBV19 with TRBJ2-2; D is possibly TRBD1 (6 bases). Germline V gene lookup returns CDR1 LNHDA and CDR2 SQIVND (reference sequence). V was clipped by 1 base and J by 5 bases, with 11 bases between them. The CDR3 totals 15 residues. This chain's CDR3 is CASSIGRQGTGELFF. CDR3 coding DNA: TGTGCCAGTAGTATAGGAAGGCAGGGGACCGGGGAGCTGTTTTTT.

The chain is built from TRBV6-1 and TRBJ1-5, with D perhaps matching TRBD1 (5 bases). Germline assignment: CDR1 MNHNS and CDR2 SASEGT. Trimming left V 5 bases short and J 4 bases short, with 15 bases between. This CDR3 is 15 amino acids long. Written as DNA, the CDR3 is TGTGCCAGCAGTATCTCACAGGTGATGAATCAGCCCCAGCATTTT. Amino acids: CASSISQVMNQPQHF.

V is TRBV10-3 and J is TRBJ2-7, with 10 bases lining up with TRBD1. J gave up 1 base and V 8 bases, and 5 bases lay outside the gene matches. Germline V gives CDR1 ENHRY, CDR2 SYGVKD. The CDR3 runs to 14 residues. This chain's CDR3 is CAIRGQGESYEQYF. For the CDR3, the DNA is TGTGCCATCCGAGGACAGGGGGAATCCTACGAGCAGTACTTC.

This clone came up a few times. In nucleotides, the CDR3 is TGTGCCAGCAGTCCAGGGGCAGGCGGCTACACCTTC. This translates into CASSPGAGGYTF. This rearrangement joins TRBV27 to TRBJ1-2; possibly TRBD1 for D (6 bases). Trimming removed 5 bases from V and 8 bases from J, with 12 bases in between. This CDR3 comprises 12 residues. Per the germline V gene, CDR1 is MNHEY and CDR2 is SMNVEV (reference sequence).

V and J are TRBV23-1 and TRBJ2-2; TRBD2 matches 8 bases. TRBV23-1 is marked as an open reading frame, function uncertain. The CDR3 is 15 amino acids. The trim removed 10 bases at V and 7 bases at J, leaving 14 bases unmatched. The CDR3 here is CATSPGLVENGELFF. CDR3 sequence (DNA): TGCGCCACCTCTCCGGGACTAGTCGAGAACGGGGAGCTGTTTTTT.

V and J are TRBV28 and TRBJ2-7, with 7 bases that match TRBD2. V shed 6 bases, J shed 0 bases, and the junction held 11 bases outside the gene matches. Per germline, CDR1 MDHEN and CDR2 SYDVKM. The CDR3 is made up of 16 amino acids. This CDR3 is CASSRGVRGLSYEQYF. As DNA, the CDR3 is TGTGCCAGCAGCCGGGGGGTGAGGGGCCTCTCCTACGAGCAGTACTTC. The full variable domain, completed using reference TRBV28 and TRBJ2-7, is DVKVTQSSRYLVKRTGEKVFLECVQDMDHENMFWYRQDPGLGLRLIYFSYDVKMKEKGDIPEGYSVSREKKERFSLILESASTNQTSMYLCASSRGVRGLSYEQYFGPGTRLTVT.

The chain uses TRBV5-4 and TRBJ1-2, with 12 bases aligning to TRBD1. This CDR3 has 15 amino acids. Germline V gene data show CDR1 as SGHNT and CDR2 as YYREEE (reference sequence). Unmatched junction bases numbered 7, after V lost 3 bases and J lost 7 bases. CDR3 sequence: CASSSAGTGGGGYTF. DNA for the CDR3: TGTGCCAGCAGCTCGGCCGGGACAGGGGGCGGTGGCTACACCTTC. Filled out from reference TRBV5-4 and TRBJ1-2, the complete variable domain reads ETGVTQSPTHLIKTRGQQVTLRCSSQSGHNTVSWYQQALGQGPQFIFQYYREEENGRGNFPPRFSGLQFPNYSSELNVNALELDDSALYLCASSSAGTGGGGYTFGSGTRLTVV.

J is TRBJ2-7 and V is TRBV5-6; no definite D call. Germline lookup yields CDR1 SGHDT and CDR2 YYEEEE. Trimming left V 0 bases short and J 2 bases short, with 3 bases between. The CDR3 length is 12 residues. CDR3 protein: CASSLAAYEQYF. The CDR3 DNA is TGTGCCAGCAGCTTGGCTGCCTACGAGCAGTACTTC.

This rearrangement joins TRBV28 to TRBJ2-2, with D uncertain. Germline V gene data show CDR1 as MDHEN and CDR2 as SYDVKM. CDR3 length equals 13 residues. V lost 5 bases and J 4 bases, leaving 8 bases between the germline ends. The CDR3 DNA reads TGTGCCAGCAGTGTGGCCTCCACCGGGGAGCTGTTTTTT. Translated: CASSVASTGELFF.

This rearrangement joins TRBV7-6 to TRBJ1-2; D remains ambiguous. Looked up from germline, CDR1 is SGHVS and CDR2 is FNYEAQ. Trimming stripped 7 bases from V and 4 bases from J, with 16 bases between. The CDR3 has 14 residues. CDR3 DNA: TGTGCCAGCATCCCTCCAAACTGGTTCTATGGCTACACCTTC. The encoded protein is CASIPPNWFYGYTF.

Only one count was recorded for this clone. CDR3 sequence (DNA): TGTGCCAGCAGCCGTCAGTCCTACGAGCAGTACTTC. It specifies CASSRQSYEQYF. The V and J genes are TRBV7-2 and TRBJ2-7; D uncertain. The CDR3 is 12 amino acids. The V and J ends lost 5 bases and 1 base respectively, with 6 bases between them. Germline CDR1 SGHTA, CDR2 FQGNSA.

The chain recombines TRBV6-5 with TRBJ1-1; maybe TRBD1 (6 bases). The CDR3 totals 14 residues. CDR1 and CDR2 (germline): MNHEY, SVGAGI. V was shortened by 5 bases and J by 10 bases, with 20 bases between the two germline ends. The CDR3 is CASSPLQGLVGAFF. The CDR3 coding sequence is TGTGCCAGCAGTCCTCTACAGGGACTAGTGGGAGCTTTCTTT.

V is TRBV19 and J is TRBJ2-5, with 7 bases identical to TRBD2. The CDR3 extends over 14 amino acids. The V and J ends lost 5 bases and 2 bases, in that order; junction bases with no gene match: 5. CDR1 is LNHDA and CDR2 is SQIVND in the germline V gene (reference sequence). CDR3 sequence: CASSPGGGQETQYF. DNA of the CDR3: TGTGCCAGTAGTCCGGGGGGAGGACAAGAGACCCAGTACTTC.

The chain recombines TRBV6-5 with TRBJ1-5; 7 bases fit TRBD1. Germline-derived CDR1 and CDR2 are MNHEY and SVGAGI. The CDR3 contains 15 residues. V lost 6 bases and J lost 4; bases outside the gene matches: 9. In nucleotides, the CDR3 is TGTGCCAGCAGGAGAGCTGGGACAGTTAATCAGCCCCAGCATTTT. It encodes CASRRAGTVNQPQHF.

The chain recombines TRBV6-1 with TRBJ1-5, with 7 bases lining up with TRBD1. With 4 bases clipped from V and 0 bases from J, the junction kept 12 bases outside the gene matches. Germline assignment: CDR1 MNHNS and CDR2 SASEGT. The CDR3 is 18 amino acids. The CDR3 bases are TGTGCCAGCAGTGTAGGCAGGGGGGTTTTCTATAGCAATCAGCCCCAGCATTTT. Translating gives CASSVGRGVFYSNQPQHF.

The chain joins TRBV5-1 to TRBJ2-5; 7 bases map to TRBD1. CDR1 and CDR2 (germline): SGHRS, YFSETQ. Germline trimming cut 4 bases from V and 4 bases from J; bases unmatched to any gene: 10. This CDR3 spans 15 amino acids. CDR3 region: CASSPRQGGRETQYF. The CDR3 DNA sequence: TGCGCCAGCAGCCCCCGACAGGGTGGTAGAGAGACCCAGTACTTC.

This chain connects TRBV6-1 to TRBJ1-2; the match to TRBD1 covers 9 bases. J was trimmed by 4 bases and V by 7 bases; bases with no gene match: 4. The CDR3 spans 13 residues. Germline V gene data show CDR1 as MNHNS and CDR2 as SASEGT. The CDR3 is CASTTGGGYGYTF. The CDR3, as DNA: TGTGCCAGCACTACAGGGGGCGGCTATGGCTACACCTTC.

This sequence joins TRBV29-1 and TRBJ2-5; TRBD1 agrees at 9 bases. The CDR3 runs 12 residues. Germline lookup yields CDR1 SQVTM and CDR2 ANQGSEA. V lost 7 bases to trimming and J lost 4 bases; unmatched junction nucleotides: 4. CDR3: CSARGQGETQYF. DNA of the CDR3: TGCAGCGCCCGGGGACAGGGAGAGACCCAGTACTTC.

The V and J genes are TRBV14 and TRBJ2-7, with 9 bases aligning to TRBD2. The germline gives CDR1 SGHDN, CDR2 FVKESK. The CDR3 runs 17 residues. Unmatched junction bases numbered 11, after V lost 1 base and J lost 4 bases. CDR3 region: CASSQVGSGRPLYEQYF. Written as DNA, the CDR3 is TGTGCCAGCAGCCAAGTGGGAAGCGGGAGGCCCCTTTACGAGCAGTACTTC.

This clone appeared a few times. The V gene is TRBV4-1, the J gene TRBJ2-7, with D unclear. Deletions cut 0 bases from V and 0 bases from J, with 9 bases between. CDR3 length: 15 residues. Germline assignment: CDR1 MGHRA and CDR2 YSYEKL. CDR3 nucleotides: TGCGCCAGCAGCCAAGACCTAGTTTTCTCCTACGAGCAGTACTTC. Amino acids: CASSQDLVFSYEQYF.

The chain's CDR3 is CASSDGGLYEQYF. CDR3 in DNA: TGCGCCAGCAGTGACGGGGGGCTCTACGAGCAGTACTTC. This chain connects TRBV5-1 to TRBJ2-7, with D maybe TRBD2 (7 bases). Germline lookup yields CDR1 SGHRS and CDR2 YFSETQ. The CDR3 totals 13 residues. Deletions cut 5 bases from V and 3 bases from J, with 12 bases between.

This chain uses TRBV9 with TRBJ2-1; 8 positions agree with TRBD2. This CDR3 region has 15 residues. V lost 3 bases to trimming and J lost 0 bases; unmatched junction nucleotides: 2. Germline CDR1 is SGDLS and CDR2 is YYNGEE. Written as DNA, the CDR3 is TGTGCCAGCAGCGAGAGCGGGAGCTCCTACAATGAGCAGTTCTTC. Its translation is CASSESGSSYNEQFF.